This TCR beta chain is from a study of CD8 T cells in Susac syndrome. There are 14 residues in the CDR3. Trimming took off 8 bases at V and 0 bases at J, with 10 bases between the two ends. This clonotype was counted once. Its antigen is as yet unknown. Random hexamers were used to reverse transcribe an amount of roughly 0.5 to 1 ug RNA. The authors amplified TCR beta CDR3 across 54 Vbeta and 13 Jbeta using immunoSEQ multiplex PCR. TCRdb re-analysed the immunoSEQ multiplex PCR reads in MiXCR, keeping a single row per CDR3 protein. The table has 130,000 or so distinct CDR3 sequences, 96% seen once. Study-wide results and caveats: The study acknowledged a relatively small number of individuals in its TCR sequencing and HLA analysis.

Sequencing was performed on CD4+ T cells from PBMCs. The chain joins TRBV12-3 or TRBV12-4 to TRBJ2-2; D not resolved. The sequence derives from a human donor with Susac syndrome. In DNA, the CDR3 is TGTGCCAGCTTCGCGCGAACGAACACCGGGGAGCTGTTTTTT. Translating gives CASFARTNTGELFF.